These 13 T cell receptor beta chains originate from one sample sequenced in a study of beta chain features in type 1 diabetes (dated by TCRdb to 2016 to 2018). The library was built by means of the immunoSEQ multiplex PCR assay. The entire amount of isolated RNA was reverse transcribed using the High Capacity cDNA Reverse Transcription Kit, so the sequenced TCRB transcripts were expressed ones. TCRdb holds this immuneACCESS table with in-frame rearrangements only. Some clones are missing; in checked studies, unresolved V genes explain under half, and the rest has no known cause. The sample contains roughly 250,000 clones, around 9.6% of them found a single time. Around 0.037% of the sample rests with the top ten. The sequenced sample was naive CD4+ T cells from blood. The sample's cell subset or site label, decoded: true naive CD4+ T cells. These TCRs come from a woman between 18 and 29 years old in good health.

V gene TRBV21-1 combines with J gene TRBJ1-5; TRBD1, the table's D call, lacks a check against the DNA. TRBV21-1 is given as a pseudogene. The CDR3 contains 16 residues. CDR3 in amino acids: CASSTVRAGGDQPQHF. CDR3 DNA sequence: TGTGCCAGCAGCACGGTGCGGGCAGGGGGCGATCAGCCCCAGCATTTT.

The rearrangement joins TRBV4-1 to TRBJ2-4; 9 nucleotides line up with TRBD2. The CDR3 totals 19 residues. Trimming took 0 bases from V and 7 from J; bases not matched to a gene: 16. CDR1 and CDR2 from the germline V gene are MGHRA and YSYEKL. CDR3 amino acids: CASSQDWKSSGSEGNIQYF. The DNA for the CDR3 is TGCGCCAGCAGCCAAGACTGGAAAAGTAGCGGGAGCGAGGGGAACATTCAGTACTTC.

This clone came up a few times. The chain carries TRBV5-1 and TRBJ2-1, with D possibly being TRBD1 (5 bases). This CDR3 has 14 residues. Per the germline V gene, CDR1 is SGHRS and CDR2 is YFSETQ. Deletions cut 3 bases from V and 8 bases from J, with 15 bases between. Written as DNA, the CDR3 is TGCGCCAGCAGCTCGCGACCCCAGGGTGATGAGCAGTTCTTC. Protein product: CASSSRPQGDEQFF.

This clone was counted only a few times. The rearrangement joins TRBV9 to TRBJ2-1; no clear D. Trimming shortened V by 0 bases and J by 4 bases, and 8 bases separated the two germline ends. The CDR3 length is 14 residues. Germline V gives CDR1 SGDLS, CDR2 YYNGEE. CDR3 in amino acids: CASSVALEYNEQFF. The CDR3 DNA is TGTGCCAGCAGCGTAGCGCTAGAATACAATGAGCAGTTCTTC.

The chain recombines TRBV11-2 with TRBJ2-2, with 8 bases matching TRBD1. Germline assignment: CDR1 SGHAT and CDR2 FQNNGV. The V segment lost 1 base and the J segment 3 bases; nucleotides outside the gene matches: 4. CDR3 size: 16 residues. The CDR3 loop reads CASSLGATGDTGELFF. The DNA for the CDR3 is TGTGCCAGCAGCTTAGGCGCGACAGGGGACACCGGGGAGCTGTTTTTT.

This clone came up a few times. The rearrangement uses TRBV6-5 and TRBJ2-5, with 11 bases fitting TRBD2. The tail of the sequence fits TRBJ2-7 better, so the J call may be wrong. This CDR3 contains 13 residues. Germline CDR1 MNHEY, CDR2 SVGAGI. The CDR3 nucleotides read TGTGCCAGCAGGACTAGCGGGACCAACGAGCAGTACTTC. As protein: CASRTSGTNEQYF.

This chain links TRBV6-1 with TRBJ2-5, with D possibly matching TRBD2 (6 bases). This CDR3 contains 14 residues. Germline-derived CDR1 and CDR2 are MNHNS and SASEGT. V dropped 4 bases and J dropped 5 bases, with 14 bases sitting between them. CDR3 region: CASSVWQGGETQYF. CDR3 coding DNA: TGTGCCAGCAGTGTTTGGCAGGGAGGCGAGACCCAGTACTTC.

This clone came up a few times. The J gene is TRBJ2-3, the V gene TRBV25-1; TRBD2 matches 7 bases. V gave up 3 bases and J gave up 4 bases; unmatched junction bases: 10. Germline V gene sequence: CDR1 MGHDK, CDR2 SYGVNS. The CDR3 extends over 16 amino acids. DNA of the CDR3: TGTGCCAGCAGTGAGATTAGCGGGCGGAAGGCAGATACGCAGTATTTT. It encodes CASSEISGRKADTQYF.

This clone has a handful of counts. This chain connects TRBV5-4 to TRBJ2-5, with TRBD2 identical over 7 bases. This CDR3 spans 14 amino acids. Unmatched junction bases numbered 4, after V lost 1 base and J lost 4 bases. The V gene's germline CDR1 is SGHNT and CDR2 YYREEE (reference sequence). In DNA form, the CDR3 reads TGTGCCAGCAGCTTGCGTGCGGGAGCAGAGACCCAGTACTTC. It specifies CASSLRAGAETQYF.

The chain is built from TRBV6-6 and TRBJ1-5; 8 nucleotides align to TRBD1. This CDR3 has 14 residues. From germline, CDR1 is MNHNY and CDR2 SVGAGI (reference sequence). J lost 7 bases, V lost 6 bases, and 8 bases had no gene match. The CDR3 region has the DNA TGTGCCAGCAGAACCACAGGGGGGGGCCAGCCCCAGCATTTT. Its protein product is CASRTTGGGQPQHF.

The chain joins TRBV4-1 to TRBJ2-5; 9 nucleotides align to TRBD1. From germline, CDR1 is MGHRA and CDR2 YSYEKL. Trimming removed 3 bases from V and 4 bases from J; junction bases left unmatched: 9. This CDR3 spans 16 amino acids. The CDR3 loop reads CASSQETGGIGETQYF. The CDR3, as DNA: TGCGCCAGCAGCCAGGAAACAGGGGGCATTGGAGAGACCCAGTACTTC.

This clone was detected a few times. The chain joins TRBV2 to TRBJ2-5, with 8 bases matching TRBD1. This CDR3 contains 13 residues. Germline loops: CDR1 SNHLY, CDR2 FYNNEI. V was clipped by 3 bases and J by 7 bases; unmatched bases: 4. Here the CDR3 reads CASSEDRAGTQYF. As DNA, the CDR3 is TGTGCCAGCAGTGAGGACAGGGCTGGGACCCAGTACTTC.

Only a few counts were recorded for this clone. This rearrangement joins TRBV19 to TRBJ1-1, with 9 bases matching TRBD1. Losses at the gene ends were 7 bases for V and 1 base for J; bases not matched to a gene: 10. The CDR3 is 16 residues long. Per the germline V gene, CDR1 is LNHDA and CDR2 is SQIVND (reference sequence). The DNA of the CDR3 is TGTGCCAGTAATGCAGGGACAGGGTTACGGAACACTGAAGCTTTCTTT. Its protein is CASNAGTGLRNTEAFF.